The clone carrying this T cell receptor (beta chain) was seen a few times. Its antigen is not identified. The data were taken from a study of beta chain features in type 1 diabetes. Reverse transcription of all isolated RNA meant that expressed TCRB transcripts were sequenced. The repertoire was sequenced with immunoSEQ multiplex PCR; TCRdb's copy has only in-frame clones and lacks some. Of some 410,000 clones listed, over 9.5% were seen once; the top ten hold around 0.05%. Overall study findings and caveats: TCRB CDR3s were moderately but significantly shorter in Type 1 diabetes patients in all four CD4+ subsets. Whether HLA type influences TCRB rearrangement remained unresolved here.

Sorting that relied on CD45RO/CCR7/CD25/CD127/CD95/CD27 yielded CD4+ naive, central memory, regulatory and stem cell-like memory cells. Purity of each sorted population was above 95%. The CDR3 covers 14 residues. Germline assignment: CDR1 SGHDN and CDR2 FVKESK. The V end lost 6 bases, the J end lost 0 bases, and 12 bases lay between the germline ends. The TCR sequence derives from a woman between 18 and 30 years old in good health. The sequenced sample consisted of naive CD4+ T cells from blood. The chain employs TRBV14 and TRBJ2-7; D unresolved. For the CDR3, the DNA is TGTGCCAGCAGGAAGATGGGTTCCTCCTACGAGCAGTACTTC. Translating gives CASRKMGSSYEQYF.